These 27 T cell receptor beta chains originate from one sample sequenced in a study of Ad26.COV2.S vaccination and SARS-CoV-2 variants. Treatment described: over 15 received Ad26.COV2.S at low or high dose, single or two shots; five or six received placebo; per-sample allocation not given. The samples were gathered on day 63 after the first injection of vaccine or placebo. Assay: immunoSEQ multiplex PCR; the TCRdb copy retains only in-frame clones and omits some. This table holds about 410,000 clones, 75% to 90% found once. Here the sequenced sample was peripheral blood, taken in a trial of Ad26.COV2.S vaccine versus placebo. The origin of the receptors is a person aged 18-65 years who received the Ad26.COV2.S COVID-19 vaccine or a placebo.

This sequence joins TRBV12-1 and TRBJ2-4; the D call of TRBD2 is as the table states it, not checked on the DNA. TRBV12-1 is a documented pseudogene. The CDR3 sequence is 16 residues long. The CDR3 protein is CATLKRRGGRENIQYF. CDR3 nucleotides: TGTGCTACTCTAAAAAGGCGGGGGGGCAGGGAAAACATTCAGTACTTC.

CDR3 region: CASISGENEQFF. The DNA for the CDR3 is TGTGCCAGCATTTCTGGGGAGAATGAGCAGTTCTTC. The genes are TRBV27 and TRBJ2-1; a weak D match, TRBD2 (5 bases). The CDR3 length is 12 residues. The germline V and J ends were trimmed by 7 bases and 7 bases, with 11 bases remaining between them. Germline CDR1 and CDR2: MNHEY and SMNVEV (reference sequence).

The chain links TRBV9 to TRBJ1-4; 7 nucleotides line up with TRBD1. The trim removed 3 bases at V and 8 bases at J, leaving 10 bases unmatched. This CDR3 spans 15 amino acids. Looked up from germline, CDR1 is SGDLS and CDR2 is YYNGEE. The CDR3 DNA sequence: TGTGCCAGCAGCGCCGGGACAGAGTTATGGGAAAAACTGTTTTTT. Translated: CASSAGTELWEKLFF.

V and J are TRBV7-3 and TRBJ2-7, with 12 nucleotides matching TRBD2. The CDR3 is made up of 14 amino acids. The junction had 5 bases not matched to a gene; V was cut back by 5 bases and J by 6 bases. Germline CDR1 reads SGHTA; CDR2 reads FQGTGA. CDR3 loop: CASSPSGRAPEQYF. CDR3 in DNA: TGTGCCAGCAGCCCTAGCGGGAGGGCCCCCGAGCAGTACTTC.

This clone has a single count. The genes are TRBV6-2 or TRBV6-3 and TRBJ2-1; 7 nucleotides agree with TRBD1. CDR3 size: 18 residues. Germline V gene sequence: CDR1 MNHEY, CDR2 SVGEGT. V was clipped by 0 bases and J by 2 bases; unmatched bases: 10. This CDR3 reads CASSYSTTGDRAYNEQFF. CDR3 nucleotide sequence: TGTGCCAGCAGTTACTCTACAACAGGGGATAGGGCCTACAATGAGCAGTTCTTC.

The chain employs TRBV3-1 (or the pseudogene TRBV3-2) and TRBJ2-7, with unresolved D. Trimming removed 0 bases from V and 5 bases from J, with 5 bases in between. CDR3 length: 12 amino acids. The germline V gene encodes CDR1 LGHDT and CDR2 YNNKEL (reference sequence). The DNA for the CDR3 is TGTGCCAGCAGCCAAGATGGGAACGAGCAGTACTTC. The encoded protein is CASSQDGNEQYF.

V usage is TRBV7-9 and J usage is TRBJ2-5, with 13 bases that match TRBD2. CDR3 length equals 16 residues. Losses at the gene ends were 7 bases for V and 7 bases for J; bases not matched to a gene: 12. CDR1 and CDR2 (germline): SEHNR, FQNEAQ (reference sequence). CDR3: CASTRGGLAGRGTQYF. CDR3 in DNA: TGTGCCAGCACCAGAGGGGGACTAGCGGGACGGGGGACCCAGTACTTC.

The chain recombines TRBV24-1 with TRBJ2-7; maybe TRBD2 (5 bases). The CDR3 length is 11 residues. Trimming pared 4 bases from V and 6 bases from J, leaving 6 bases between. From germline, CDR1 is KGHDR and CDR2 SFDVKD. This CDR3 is CATSEGGEQYF. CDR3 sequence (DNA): TGTGCCACCAGTGAAGGAGGCGAGCAGTACTTC.

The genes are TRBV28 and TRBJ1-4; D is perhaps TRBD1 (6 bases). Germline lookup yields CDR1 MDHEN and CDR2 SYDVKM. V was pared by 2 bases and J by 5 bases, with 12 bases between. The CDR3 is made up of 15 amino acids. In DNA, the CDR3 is TGTGCCAGCAGTTTACCGACAGGTGCAAATGAAAAACTGTTTTTT. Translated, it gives CASSLPTGANEKLFF.

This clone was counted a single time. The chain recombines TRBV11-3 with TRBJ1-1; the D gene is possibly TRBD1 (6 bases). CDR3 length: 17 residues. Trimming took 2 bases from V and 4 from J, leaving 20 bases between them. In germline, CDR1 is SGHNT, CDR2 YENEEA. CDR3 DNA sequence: TGTGCCAGCAGCTTATTCGGGACCTCTGGAGGGGGCACTGAAGCTTTCTTT. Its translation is CASSLFGTSGGGTEAFF. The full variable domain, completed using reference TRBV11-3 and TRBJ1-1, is EAGVVQSPRYKIIEKKQPVAFWCNPISGHNTLYWYLQNLGQGPELLIRYENEEAVDDSQLPKDRFSAERLKGVDSTLKIQPAELGDSAVYLCASSLFGTSGGGTEAFFGQGTRLTVV.

The CDR3 spells CASSPEGVRNTEAFF. For the CDR3, the DNA is TGTGCCAGCTCACCGGAGGGGGTGCGGAACACTGAAGCTTTCTTT. The chain employs TRBV18 and TRBJ1-1, with D possibly matching TRBD1 (6 bases). Trimming removed 3 bases from V and 1 base from J, with 12 bases in between. Germline loops: CDR1 KGHSH, CDR2 LQKENI. The CDR3 has 15 amino acids.

The CDR3 sequence is CATKTGVAGGPYEQYF. DNA for the CDR3: TGTGCCACCAAGACAGGAGTAGCGGGAGGGCCCTACGAGCAGTACTTC. V is TRBV27 and J is TRBJ2-7; 11 bases map to TRBD2. The CDR3 has 16 residues. Unmatched junction bases numbered 13, after V lost 10 bases and J lost 2 bases. The germline V gene encodes CDR1 MNHEY and CDR2 SMNVEV (reference sequence).

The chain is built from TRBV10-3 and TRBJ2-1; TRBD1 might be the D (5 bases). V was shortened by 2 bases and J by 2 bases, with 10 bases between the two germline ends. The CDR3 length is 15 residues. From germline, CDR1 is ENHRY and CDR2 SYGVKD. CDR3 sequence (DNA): TGTGCCATCAGTGAGGCTAACAGGCCCTACAATGAGCAGTTCTTC. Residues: CAISEANRPYNEQFF.

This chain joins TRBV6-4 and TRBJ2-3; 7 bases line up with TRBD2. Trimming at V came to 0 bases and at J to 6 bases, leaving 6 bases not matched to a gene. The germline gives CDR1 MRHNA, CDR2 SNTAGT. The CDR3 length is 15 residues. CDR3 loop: CASSDSAGAGDTQYF. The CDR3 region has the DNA TGTGCCAGCAGTGACTCGGCGGGAGCGGGGGATACGCAGTATTTT.

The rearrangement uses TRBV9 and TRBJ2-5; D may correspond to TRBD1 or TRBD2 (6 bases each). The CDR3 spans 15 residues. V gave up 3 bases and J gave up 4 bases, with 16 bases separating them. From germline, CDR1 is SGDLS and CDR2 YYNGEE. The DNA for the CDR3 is TGTGCCAGCAGCGCCACCTGGGGGGCTGCAGAGACCCAGTACTTC. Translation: CASSATWGAAETQYF.

Here the CDR3 reads CASSLSGGGYNEQFF. Here the CDR3 DNA reads TGTGCCAGCAGCCTGTCTGGCGGGGGATACAATGAGCAGTTCTTC. The rearrangement uses TRBV9 and TRBJ2-1, with 7 bases lining up with TRBD2. This CDR3 region has 15 residues. The V segment lost 4 bases and the J segment 4 bases; nucleotides outside the gene matches: 8. The germline CDR1 and CDR2 sequences are SGDLS and YYNGEE.

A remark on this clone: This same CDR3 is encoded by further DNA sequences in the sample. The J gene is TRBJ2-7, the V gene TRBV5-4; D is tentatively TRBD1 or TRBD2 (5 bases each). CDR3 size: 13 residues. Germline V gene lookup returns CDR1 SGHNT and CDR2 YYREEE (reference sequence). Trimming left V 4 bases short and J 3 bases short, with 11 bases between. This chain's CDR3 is CASSPGPLYEQYF. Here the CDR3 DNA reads TGTGCCAGCAGCCCGGGACCACTCTACGAGCAGTACTTC. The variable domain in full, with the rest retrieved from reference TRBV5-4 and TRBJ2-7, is ETGVTQSPTHLIKTRGQQVTLRCSSQSGHNTVSWYQQALGQGPQFIFQYYREEENGRGNFPPRFSGLQFPNYSSELNVNALELDDSALYLCASSPGPLYEQYFGPGTRLTVT.

The DNA of the CDR3 is TGTGCCAGCAGCCGACAGGGCTCCACTGAAGCTTTCTTT. Residues: CASSRQGSTEAFF. The chain employs TRBV27 and TRBJ1-1; 7 nucleotides match TRBD1. V lost 6 bases, J lost 4 bases, and 5 bases stayed unmatched. In germline, CDR1 is MNHEY, CDR2 SMNVEV (reference sequence). This CDR3 has 13 amino acids.

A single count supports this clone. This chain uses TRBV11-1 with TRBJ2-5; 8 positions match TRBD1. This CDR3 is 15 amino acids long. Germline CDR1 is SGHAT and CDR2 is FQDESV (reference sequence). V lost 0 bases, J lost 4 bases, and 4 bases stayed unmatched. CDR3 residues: CASSLARTGRETQYF. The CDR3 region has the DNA TGTGCCAGCAGCTTAGCCCGGACAGGGAGAGAGACCCAGTACTTC.

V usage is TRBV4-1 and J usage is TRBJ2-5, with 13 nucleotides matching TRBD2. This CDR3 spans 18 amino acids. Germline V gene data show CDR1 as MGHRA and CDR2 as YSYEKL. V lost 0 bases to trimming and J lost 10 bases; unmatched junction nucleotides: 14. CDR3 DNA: TGCGCCAGCAGCCAAGATACTCCCGAGACTAGCGGGAGGTTAAGCCAGTACTTC. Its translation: CASSQDTPETSGRLSQYF.

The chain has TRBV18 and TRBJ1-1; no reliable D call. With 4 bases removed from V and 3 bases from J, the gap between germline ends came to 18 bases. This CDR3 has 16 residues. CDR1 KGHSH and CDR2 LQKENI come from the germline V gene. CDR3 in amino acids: CASSLRTSNFDTEAFF. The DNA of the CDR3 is TGTGCCAGCTCACTTCGGACCTCCAATTTCGACACTGAAGCTTTCTTT.

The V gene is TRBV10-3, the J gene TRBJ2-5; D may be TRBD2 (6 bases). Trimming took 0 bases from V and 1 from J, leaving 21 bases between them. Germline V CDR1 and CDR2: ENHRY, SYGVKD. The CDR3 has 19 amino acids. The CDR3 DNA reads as TGTGCCATCAGTGAGTCGAAGTACGGAGGGCCGACGACCCAAGAGACCCAGTACTTC. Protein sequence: CAISESKYGGPTTQETQYF.

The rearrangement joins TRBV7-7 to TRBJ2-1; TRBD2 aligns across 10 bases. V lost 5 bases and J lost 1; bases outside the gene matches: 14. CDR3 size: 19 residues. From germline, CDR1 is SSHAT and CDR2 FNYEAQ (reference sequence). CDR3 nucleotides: TGTGCCAGCAGCCGTCTCGGGCTAGCGGGAGACGGGTCCTACAATGAGCAGTTCTTC. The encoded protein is CASSRLGLAGDGSYNEQFF.

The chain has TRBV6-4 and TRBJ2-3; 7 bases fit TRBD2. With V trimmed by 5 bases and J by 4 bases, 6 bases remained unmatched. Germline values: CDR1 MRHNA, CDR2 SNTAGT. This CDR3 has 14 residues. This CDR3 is CASSPRGRSDTQYF. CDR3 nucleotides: TGTGCCAGCAGTCCGCGCGGGAGATCAGATACGCAGTATTTT.

CDR3 amino acids: CASSLDWGGTEAFF. In nucleotides, the CDR3 is TGTGCCAGCAGCTTAGATTGGGGGGGCACTGAAGCTTTCTTT. The genes are TRBV11-3 and TRBJ1-1; D perhaps matches TRBD1 (5 bases). This CDR3 has 14 amino acids. Germline V gives CDR1 SGHNT, CDR2 YENEEA. Trimming left V 0 bases short and J 4 bases short, with 9 bases between.

CDR3 bases: TGTGCCAGTAGTATTATCTCTGGGCCGTTGGACACTGAAGCTTTCTTT. Translation gives CASSIISGPLDTEAFF. The chain employs TRBV19 and TRBJ1-1; D ambiguous. Trimming took off 3 bases at V and 3 bases at J, with 17 bases between the two ends. The CDR3 extends over 16 amino acids. Germline V gene data show CDR1 as LNHDA and CDR2 as SQIVND (reference sequence).

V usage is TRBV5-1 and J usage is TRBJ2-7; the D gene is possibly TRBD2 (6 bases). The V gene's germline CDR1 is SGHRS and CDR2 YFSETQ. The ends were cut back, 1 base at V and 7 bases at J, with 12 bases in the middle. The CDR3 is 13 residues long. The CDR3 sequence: CASSLSSVREQYF. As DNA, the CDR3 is TGCGCCAGCAGCTTGTCTAGCGTTAGGGAGCAGTACTTC.